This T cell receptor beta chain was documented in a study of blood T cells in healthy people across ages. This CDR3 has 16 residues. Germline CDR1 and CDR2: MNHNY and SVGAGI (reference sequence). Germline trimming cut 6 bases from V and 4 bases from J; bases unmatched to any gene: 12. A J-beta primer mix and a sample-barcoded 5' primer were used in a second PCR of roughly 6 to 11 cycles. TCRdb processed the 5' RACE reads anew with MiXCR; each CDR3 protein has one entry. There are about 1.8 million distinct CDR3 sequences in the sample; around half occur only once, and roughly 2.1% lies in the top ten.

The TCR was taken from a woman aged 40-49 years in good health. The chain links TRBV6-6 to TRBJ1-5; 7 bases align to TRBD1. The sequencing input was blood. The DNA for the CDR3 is TGTGCCAGCAGATCACCTGGGACAGCCGGTAATCAGCCCCAGCATTTT. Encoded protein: CASRSPGTAGNQPQHF.